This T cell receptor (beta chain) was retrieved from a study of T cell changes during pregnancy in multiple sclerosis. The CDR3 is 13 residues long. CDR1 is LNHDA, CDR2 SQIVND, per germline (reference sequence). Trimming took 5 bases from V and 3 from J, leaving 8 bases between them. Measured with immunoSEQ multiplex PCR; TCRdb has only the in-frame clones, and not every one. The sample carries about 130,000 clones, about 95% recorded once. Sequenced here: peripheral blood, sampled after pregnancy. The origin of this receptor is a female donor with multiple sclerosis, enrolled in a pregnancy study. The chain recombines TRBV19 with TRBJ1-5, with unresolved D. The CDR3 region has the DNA TGTGCCAGTAGTTCACCAGACAATCAGCCCCAGCATTTT. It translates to CASSSPDNQPQHF. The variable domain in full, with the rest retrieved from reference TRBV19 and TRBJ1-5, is DGGITQSPKYLFRKEGQNVTLSCEQNLNHDAMYWYRQDPGQGLRLIYYSQIVNDFQKGDIAEGYSVSREKKESFPLTVTSAQKNPTAFYLCASSSPDNQPQHFGDGTRLSIL.